These 7 T cell receptor beta chains originate from one sample sequenced in a study of blood T cell repertoires in COVID-19. Profiled with immunoSEQ multiplex PCR; TCRdb holds only in-frame clones, not every one. The table shows approximately 350,000 clones, with approximately 82% occurring only once. The sequencing sample was made of peripheral blood. The receptors were gathered from a young man with active or convalescent COVID-19.

The CDR3 DNA is TGCAGCGTGCGTTTTAGACTAGCGGGAAACGGTGGTGAGCAGTTCTTC. Amino acids: CSVRFRLAGNGGEQFF. V and J are TRBV29-1 and TRBJ2-1, with TRBD2 identical over 11 bases. The V segment lost 6 bases and the J segment 9 bases; nucleotides outside the gene matches: 16. CDR1 and CDR2 from the germline V gene are SQVTM and ANQGSEA. The CDR3 is made up of 16 amino acids.

The V call is TRBV7-2, the J call TRBJ1-5, with D perhaps matching TRBD1 (5 bases). The CDR3 has 16 amino acids. CDR1 is SGHTA, CDR2 FQGNSA, per germline. Trimming cost V 1 base and J 4 bases, with 14 bases left between them. The CDR3 region is CASSLESGYRNQPQHF. In DNA, the CDR3 is TGTGCCAGCAGCTTAGAATCAGGGTATAGGAATCAGCCCCAGCATTTT.

V usage is TRBV27 and J usage is TRBJ1-5; 8 nucleotides line up with TRBD1. The CDR3 is 14 amino acids. V lost 3 bases, J lost 7 bases, and 5 bases stayed unmatched. CDR1 MNHEY and CDR2 SMNVEV come from the germline V gene (reference sequence). DNA of the CDR3: TGTGCCAGCAGTTTTGACAGGGGAAGACAGCCCCAGCATTTT. Amino acids: CASSFDRGRQPQHF.

The rearrangement uses TRBV4-3 and TRBJ2-7, with D possibly TRBD2 on 6 matching bases. There are 16 residues in the CDR3. The germline CDR1 and CDR2 sequences are LGHNA and YSLEER. V was trimmed by 0 bases and J by 0 bases, leaving 12 bases between them. CDR3 nucleotide sequence: TGCGCCAGCAGCCAAGATAAGGTGCGGGGCTCCTACGAGCAGTACTTC. It codes for CASSQDKVRGSYEQYF.

The V and J genes are TRBV28 and TRBJ1-1, with D possibly being TRBD1 (5 bases). Germline values: CDR1 MDHEN, CDR2 SYDVKM. This CDR3 region has 13 residues. The V end was cut by 5 bases, the J end by 6 bases, with 13 bases between. The CDR3 bases are TGTGCCAGCAGTCCGTACCCGGGGGCTGAAGCTTTCTTT. This gives the protein CASSPYPGAEAFF.

The chain combines TRBV30 with TRBJ1-3, with unresolved D. The CDR3 is 14 residues long. Germline V gene lookup returns CDR1 GTSNPN and CDR2 SVGIG (reference sequence). The ends were cut back, 4 bases at V and 1 base at J, with 11 bases in the middle. The CDR3 here is CAWKPSRSGNTIYF. In DNA, the CDR3 is TGTGCCTGGAAACCCTCTAGGTCTGGAAACACCATATATTTT.

This chain links TRBV5-1 with TRBJ1-6; tentatively, D is TRBD1 (6 bases). The V end was cut by 1 base, the J end by 12 bases, with 14 bases between. Germline values: CDR1 SGHRS, CDR2 YFSETQ. The length of the CDR3 is 14 residues. The CDR3 here is CASSLRAGDGPLHF. The CDR3, as DNA: TGCGCCAGCAGCTTGAGGGCAGGGGATGGACCCCTCCACTTT.